This T cell receptor (beta chain) was obtained from a study of cytomegalovirus exposure and HLA in healthy donors. Study-wide context: The same platform was used for the 110 or so validation repertoires as for the approximately 670 first-cohort repertoires, as reported in a later analysis.

The repertoire was sequenced with immunoSEQ multiplex PCR; TCRdb's copy has only in-frame clones and lacks some. The data show 250,000 to 400,000 clones, 88% seen once. This clone was seen just once. Its antigen remains unknown. Study results and limitations: Across donors, most TCRs were seen rarely, yet some public ones were widespread. The study recorded fewer than 200 TCR beta chains that were cytomegalovirus-associated.

The sequence was collected from a man aged 30-40 years in good health and CMV-seronegative. What was sequenced was PBMCs.

The CDR3, as DNA: TGTGCCAGCAGTCGCCCGACAGGGGTAGAAAACATTCAGTACTTC. Residues: CASSRPTGVENIQYF. The chain uses TRBV6-5 and TRBJ2-4; TRBD1 matches 8 bases. The germline V gene has CDR1 MNHEY and CDR2 SVGAGI. This CDR3 has 15 residues. V lost 5 bases and J lost 5; bases outside the gene matches: 8.